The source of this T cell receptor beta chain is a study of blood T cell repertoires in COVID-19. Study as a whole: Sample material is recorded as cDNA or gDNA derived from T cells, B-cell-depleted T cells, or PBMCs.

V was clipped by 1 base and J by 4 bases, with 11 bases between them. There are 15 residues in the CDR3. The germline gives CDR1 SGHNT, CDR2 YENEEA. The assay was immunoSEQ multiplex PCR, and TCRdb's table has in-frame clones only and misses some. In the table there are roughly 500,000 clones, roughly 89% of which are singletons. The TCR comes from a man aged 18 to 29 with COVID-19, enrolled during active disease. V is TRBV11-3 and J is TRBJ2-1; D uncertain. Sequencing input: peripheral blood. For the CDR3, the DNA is TGTGCCAGCAGCTTAGTCAGTTCCAATTACAATGAGCAGTTCTTC. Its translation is CASSLVSSNYNEQFF.